The T cell receptor (beta chain) described here comes from a study of CD8 T cells in Susac syndrome. V dropped 6 bases and J dropped 5 bases, with 22 bases sitting between them. This CDR3 has 17 amino acids. An input of about 0.5 to 1 ug of RNA was subjected to reverse transcription using random hexamers. By means of immunoSEQ multiplex PCR, TCR beta CDR3 spanning 54 Vbeta and 13 Jbeta underwent amplification. TCRdb processed the immunoSEQ multiplex PCR reads anew with MiXCR; each CDR3 protein has one entry. The table includes around 140,000 distinct CDR3 sequences, roughly 95% detected once. Sequencing of TCR beta was undertaken in CD8+ and CD4+ T cells derived from blood. TEMRA cells underwent FACS enrichment and CD8+ and CD4+ T cells underwent negative isolation. The table lists this clonotype with a count of one.

The specimen was CD4+ T cells from PBMCs. The chain joins TRBV12-3 or TRBV12-4 to TRBJ2-2; a weak D match, TRBD2 (7 bases). The clonotype was recovered from a human donor in good health. The CDR3 DNA is TGTGCCAGCAGCCCAGGGGCGGGAGATGTTGGTACCGGGGAGCTGTTTTTT. Translating gives CASSPGAGDVGTGELFF.